The 17 T cell receptor beta chains listed next were all sequenced from one sample in a study of T cell repertoires in cytomegalovirus infection. One entry per CDR3 protein, called by TCRdb with MiXCR from the reads. In the table there are about 890,000 distinct CDR3 sequences, 30% to 40% of which are singletons. Which antigens these TCRs recognize remains unknown. The sample was cultured CD8+ T cells from PBMCs, taken from culture after CMV antigen stimulation. The receptors were sampled from a human donor in good health (CMV status not recorded). Some clones in this sample may be carry-over from other donors' samples.

This clonotype was counted a few times. This chain uses TRBV7-9 with TRBJ2-7, with D possibly being TRBD2 (6 bases). The CDR3 totals 15 residues. Deletions cut 4 bases from V and 3 bases from J, with 16 bases between. Germline V CDR1 and CDR2: SEHNR, FQNEAQ (reference sequence). CDR3 DNA: TGTGCCAGCAGCTCATCCGCGGGGCCCCACTACGAGCAGTACTTC. It codes for CASSSSAGPHYEQYF.

The chain recombines TRBV24-1 with TRBJ2-1, with 11 positions matching TRBD2. The CDR3 contains 17 residues. Per germline, CDR1 KGHDR and CDR2 SFDVKD. The V segment lost 6 bases and the J segment 9 bases; nucleotides outside the gene matches: 15. CDR3 protein: CATSRGGIAGGRGEQFF. The CDR3 bases are TGTGCCACCAGTAGGGGAGGGATAGCGGGGGGGCGAGGTGAGCAGTTCTTC.

A remark on this clonotype: A much larger clone sits a single nucleotide away, making a read error possible. This chain links TRBV7-6 with TRBJ2-5, with D possibly TRBD1 on 6 matching bases. The CDR3 has 14 residues. Looked up from germline, CDR1 is SGHVS and CDR2 is FNYEAQ. The CDR3 DNA is TGTGCCAACAGCTTATCACAGGGTCGGAAGACCCAGTACTTC. Encoded protein: CANSLSQGRKTQYF.

CDR3 protein: CASSQGSAEQYV. The CDR3 DNA follows: TGTGCCAGCAGCCAAGGGAGCGCCGAGCAGTACGTC. This chain joins TRBV5-4 and TRBJ2-7, with TRBD2 as a possible D gene (5 bases). The germline gives CDR1 SGHNT, CDR2 YYREEE (reference sequence). V lost 4 bases and J lost 6, with 11 bases in between. The CDR3 is 12 residues long.

This clonotype was recorded many times. V and J are TRBV7-8 and TRBJ2-1; 7 bases are shared with TRBD1. This CDR3 is 18 amino acids long. CDR1 is SGHVS, CDR2 FQNEAQ, per germline. Unmatched junction bases numbered 17, after V lost 2 bases and J lost 7 bases. The CDR3 nucleotides read TGTGCCAGCAGCTTATCGAGGATGGCACAGGGGCGGTCTAATGAGCAGTTCTTC. Translation gives CASSLSRMAQGRSNEQFF.

This clonotype was picked up many times. This chain uses TRBV7-2 with TRBJ2-2; 11 bases map to TRBD2. CDR3 length equals 15 residues. Germline V CDR1 and CDR2: SGHTA, FQGNSA. V was pared by 5 bases and J by 7 bases, with 6 bases of the junction left unmatched. DNA of the CDR3: TGTGCCAGCAGCCTCACTAGCGGGGGTATCGGGGAGCTGTTTTTT. Its translation is CASSLTSGGIGELFF.

This clonotype occurred a few times. This chain links TRBV6-1 with TRBJ1-2; D ambiguous. Germline V gene lookup returns CDR1 MNHNS and CDR2 SASEGT. V gave up 5 bases and J gave up 4 bases, with 20 bases separating them. The CDR3 has 16 residues. Here the CDR3 DNA reads TGTGCCAGCAGTCACAACACCCCCGCGACAAGCTATGGCTACACCTTC. The encoded protein is CASSHNTPATSYGYTF.

This clonotype showed up just a few times. V usage is TRBV27 and J usage is TRBJ1-6; 7 bases align to TRBD1. The CDR3 extends over 16 amino acids. The V gene's germline CDR1 is MNHEY and CDR2 SMNVEV (reference sequence). Losses at the gene ends were 7 bases for V and 2 bases for J; bases not matched to a gene: 8. CDR3 region: CASNPRGGPYNSPLHF. The CDR3 nucleotides are TGTGCCAGCAACCCCAGGGGGGGCCCCTATAATTCACCCCTCCACTTT.

A few counts support this clonotype. The rearrangement joins TRBV7-9 to TRBJ2-7; a weak D match, TRBD1 (6 bases). The V gene lost 1 base and the J gene lost 4 bases, with 14 bases spanning the gap. Germline assignment: CDR1 SEHNR and CDR2 FQNEAQ (reference sequence). The CDR3 is 15 residues long. The CDR3 spells CASSLDQGTPYEQYV. The CDR3 bases are TGTGCCAGCAGCTTAGACCAGGGGACGCCTTACGAGCAGTACGTC.

For this clonotype: A read error may explain this, as a much larger clone is one base away. The rearrangement uses TRBV7-8 and TRBJ1-1; no reliable D call. Germline CDR1 SGHVS, CDR2 FQNEAQ. V was shortened by 2 bases and J by 6 bases, with 4 bases between the two germline ends. The CDR3 runs 11 residues. DNA for the CDR3: TGTGCCAGCAGCTTAATGGCTGAAGCTTTCTTT. This translates into CASSLMAEAFF. Based on the CDR3 plus reference TRBV7-8 and TRBJ1-1, the full variable domain is GAGVSQSPRYKVAKRGQDVALRCDPISGHVSLFWYQQALGQGPEFLTYFQNEAQLDKSGLPSDRFFAERPEGSVSTLKIQRTQQEDSAVYLCASSLMAEAFFGQGTRLTVV.

V gene TRBV20-1 combines with J gene TRBJ1-5; 8 bases match TRBD1. CDR3 size: 14 residues. Germline CDR1 is DFQATT and CDR2 is SNEGSKA (reference sequence). Trimming at V came to 6 bases and at J to 3 bases, leaving 7 bases not matched to a gene. CDR3 amino acids: CSAPGQGNNQPQHF. As DNA, the CDR3 is TGCAGTGCGCCCGGACAGGGTAACAATCAGCCCCAGCATTTT.

This clonotype was counted a few times. The chain has TRBV7-6 and TRBJ2-1; D is unclear. V was trimmed by 5 bases and J by 5 bases, leaving 13 bases between them. The CDR3 sequence is 14 residues long. CDR1 and CDR2 (germline): SGHVS, FNYEAQ. As DNA, the CDR3 is TGTGCCAGCAGCATGGTGCTAGTGAACAATGAGCAGTTCTTC. Translating gives CASSMVLVNNEQFF.

This chain connects TRBV4-1 to TRBJ2-7, with D possibly TRBD2 on 5 matching bases. This CDR3 contains 15 residues. V was shortened by 0 bases and J by 0 bases, with 9 bases between the two germline ends. Germline values: CDR1 MGHRA, CDR2 YSYEKL. CDR3 DNA sequence: TGCGCCAGCAGCCAAGAGGCTAGCCACTCCTACGAGCAGTACTTC. Translation: CASSQEASHSYEQYF.

The V and J genes are TRBV9 and TRBJ2-3; 7 bases match TRBD1. In germline, CDR1 is SGDLS, CDR2 YYNGEE. There are 14 residues in the CDR3. V lost 3 bases, J lost 2 bases, and 3 bases stayed unmatched. The CDR3 reads CASSATGNTDTQYF. CDR3 in DNA: TGTGCCAGCAGCGCGACAGGGAACACAGATACGCAGTATTTT.

This clonotype was detected a few times. Its ends do not fully match the called genes, so a read error is possible. V usage is TRBV15 and J usage is TRBJ2-3; 7 bases are a match to TRBD1. CDR3 length equals 15 residues. Per germline, CDR1 LNHNV and CDR2 YYDKDF (reference sequence). The CDR3 protein is CATRREGQTRDTQYF. The CDR3 DNA reads as TGTGCCACCAGAAGAGAGGGACAGACCCGCGATACGCAGTATTTT. The whole variable domain, remainder taken from reference TRBV15 and TRBJ2-3, is DAMVIQNPRYQVTQFGKPVTLSCSQTLNHNVMYWYQQKSSQAPKLLFHYYDKDFNNEADTPDNFQSRRPNTSFCFLDIRSPGLGDTAMYLCATRREGQTRDTQYFGPGTRLTVL.

This clonotype was seen just once. Germline and junction disagree at one end, which may indicate a read error. This chain joins TRBV3-1 and TRBJ2-1; 7 bases line up with TRBD1. Germline lookup yields CDR1 LGHDT and CDR2 YNNKEL (reference sequence). The CDR3 spans 15 residues. DNA of the CDR3: TGTGCCGGCAGCCCGACAGGGAGCTCCTACAATGAGCAGTTCTTC. Translated, it gives CAGSPTGSSYNEQFF.

This clonotype was observed once. This chain connects TRBV28 to TRBJ2-7; D uncertain. The CDR3 covers 12 residues. Germline lookup yields CDR1 MDHEN and CDR2 SYDVKM. V was trimmed by 3 bases and J by 6 bases, leaving 9 bases between them. CDR3 in DNA: TGTGCCAGCAGTTTCTCGGGTCGCGAGCAGTACGTC. Its protein is CASSFSGREQYV.